This is a list of T cell receptor beta chains from one sample in a study of regulatory T cells in long-lasting Graves disease. TCRdb reprocessed the multiplex PCR reads with MiXCR, giving one entry per CDR3 protein. The sample has 300,000 to 350,000 distinct CDR3 sequences; 20% are singletons. The input for sequencing was peripheral blood mononuclear cells (PBMCs), taken when the disease was refractory, from a patient treated with antithyroid drugs. Receptors were obtained from a female donor with Graves disease. The CDR3 runs from the conserved cysteine through the conserved F or W. D genes are given only for firm matches. Size tells how often a clone was seen (once, few, many) or the class of an expanded clone, and some rows leave it out.

J,size,V,D,DNA,CDR3
TRBJ1-2,.,TRBV7-9,.,TGTGCCAGCAGCCCACAACTGGCGGGGGGTTACTATGGCTACACCTTC,CASSPQLAGGYYGYTF
TRBJ2-2,many,TRBV28,TRBD2,TGTGCCAGCAGTTTTCGGCTAGCGGGATTCACCGGGGAGCTGTTTTTT,CASSFRLAGFTGELFF
TRBJ2-7,few,TRBV4-1,TRBD2,TGCGCCAGCAGCCAAGCGACTAGCGGCTACGAGCAGTACTTC,CASSQATSGYEQYF
TRBJ1-5,many,TRBV18,.,TGTGCCAGCTCACCGGGCGGGATGGCCAATCAGCCCCAGCATTTT,CASSPGGMANQPQHF
TRBJ2-3,.,TRBV7-9,.,TGTGCCAGCAGCGGAGAAGTAACAGATACGCAGTATTTT,CASSGEVTDTQYF
TRBJ1-2,many,TRBV6-1,.,TGTGCCAGCAGCCCCGTATTGGCAAGACAGATCTATGGCTACACCTTC,CASSPVLARQIYGYTF
TRBJ2-7,.,TRBV18,TRBD2,TGTGCCAGCTCACCAACACTAGCGGGGAAACCCTACGAGCAGTACTTC,CASSPTLAGKPYEQYF
TRBJ2-7,few,TRBV27,.,TGTGCCAGCACCCGATTCATAGGCAGGGACTCCTACGAGCAGTACTTC,CASTRFIGRDSYEQYF
TRBJ1-2,.,TRBV14,.,TGTGCCAGCAGCCAAAAGGTGCTGGGGACGCTCGGCTACACCTTC,CASSQKVLGTLGYTF
TRBJ2-3,few,TRBV27,.,TGTGCCAGCAGTTTTTCTCGGGGACCGCACACAGATACGCAGTATTTT,CASSFSRGPHTDTQYF
TRBJ2-2,many,TRBV5-5,TRBD1,TGTGCCAGCAGCTCAGGGGGCGGACTACGGAACACCGGGGAGCTGTTTTTT,CASSSGGGLRNTGELFF
TRBJ1-5,.,TRBV2,TRBD1,TGTGCCAGCAGTGCACAGGGGAAGCAGCCCCAGCATTTT,CASSAQGKQPQHF
TRBJ1-5,many,TRBV28,.,TGTGCCAGCAGTTTCGGGGGGACCAATCAGCCCCAGCATTTT,CASSFGGTNQPQHF
TRBJ1-4,many,TRBV12-3/TRBV12-4,TRBD1,TGTGCCAGCAGCTTTAGACAGGGTGGAGAAAAACTGTTTTTT,CASSFRQGGEKLFF